This T cell receptor (beta chain) was recorded in a study of PD-L1 blockade in urothelial cancer (dated by TCRdb to about 2017). At the level of the whole study: All patients started therapy around 2014 and received atezolizumab 1,200 mg intravenously every 3 weeks. Blood samples were analyzed at 3 weeks after treatment start (second dose) and at 6 weeks after treatment start. About 85% of the 29 patients were males with bladder-origin urothelial cancer, and 18 of 29 reported a prior smoking history. Blood samples gave median yields of around 140,000 T cells and tens of thousands of unique TCRs, along with a median clonality of 0.080. Pretreatment tumor samples, along with matched peripheral blood collected serially before and after atezolizumab treatment, underwent TCR sequencing. The study was an exploratory multi-omic analysis of somatic, immune and clinical correlates of response to PD-L1 blockade with atezolizumab in urothelial cancer. Durable clinical benefit was achieved by nine patients but not by the remaining 20. An ECOG performance status of 0 or 1 was recorded for the patients, and 0 to 3 prior chemotherapy regimens had been received by the patients. In the same patients, whole exome sequencing and RNA sequencing of pretreatment tumors were performed in addition to TCR sequencing. Progression-free survival longer than 6 months counted as durable clinical benefit, and TCR features were additionally tested against both progression-free and overall survival. Pretreatment blood TCR-seq was available for twenty-nine patients, at least one posttreatment blood collection was obtained for 25 or so patients, and tumor TCR-seq was available for 25 or so patients.

This clone has just a few counts. The antigen it binds to is not known. No per-base quality is available; no much larger clone lies one base away. Synthetic TCR analog templates were spiked into each PCR to estimate absolute template abundance from read counts. The immunoSEQ assay used bias-controlled V and J gene primers to amplify TCRbeta CDR3 regions from genomic DNA. Sequencing of rearranged TCRbeta segments was done at approximately 20X coverage. Concerning the study's data processing: Sequencing errors were corrected by clustering, and CDR3s were annotated against IMGT so that V, D and J genes could be assigned. Downstream analyses used only productive TCRbeta rearrangements, leaving out any out-of-frame or stop-codon sequences. Clonality was computed as one minus Shannon entropy normalized by the log of the number of unique productive sequences. Clones differing between time points or between blood and tumor were identified using Fisher's exact test with Benjamini-Hochberg correction, with an adjusted p below 0.01 applied as the threshold. Sourced from immuneACCESS, this table was stored by TCRdb with only in-frame sequences that have V and J called. A share of the clones is absent; for the studies checked, an unresolved V gene accounts for under half, and the remainder has no known explanation. That table supplies the V and J calls and clone size; D and trimming were determined from the DNA. The sample contains more than 45,000 clones, approximately 85% of them found a single time. The ten largest make up around 1.5% of the sample.

Trimming removed 4 bases from V and 4 bases from J, leaving 5 bases between the germline ends. From a lookup of the germline V gene, CDR1 and CDR2 are SGHDT and YYEEEE. Including cysteine and phenylalanine, the CDR3 has 11 amino acids. The CDR3 DNA has 33 bases and is translated from base 1. Beyond this particular receptor, the publication reports: Small sample size (n ≈ 30) and many exploratory analyses mean the results are intended to be hypothesis-generating. Among patients with durable benefit, tumor-associated TCR clones showed greater expansion in peripheral blood 3 weeks after treatment started (n ≈ 22, p = 0.022). A pretreatment peripheral blood TCR clonality below the median was linked to improved progression-free and overall survival.

The sample's time point label is to be understood as: pretreatment peripheral blood. The cohort included some 30 patients with locally advanced or metastatic urothelial carcinoma who were treated at Memorial Sloan Kettering on a trial protocol. Peripheral blood mononuclear cells were collected pretreatment and during treatment, at between 1 and 8 total time points per patient. The Qiagen DNeasy Blood extraction kit was used to purify genomic DNA from total PBMCs and tumor samples. PBMCs were collected pretreatment and during treatment, and were isolated and stored as previously described. The receptor comes from a man in his fifties or sixties with urothelial cancer. Specimen: PBMCs, collected around atezolizumab (anti-PD-L1) treatment. The sequence is built from TRBV5-6 and TRBJ2-5; possibly the D gene is TRBD1, per 5 matching bases. The DNA sequence reads TGTGCCAGCAGCACAGGAGAGACCCAGTACTTC. This translates into CASSTGETQYF.